This T cell receptor (beta chain) was retrieved from a study of blood T cell repertoires in COVID-19. At the level of the study: Specimens from acute and convalescent COVID-19 originated in the United States, Italy and Spain. The cDNA or gDNA used as material had been derived from T cells, B-cell-depleted T cells, or PBMCs.

Participants had their cohort set by participant-reported clinical history. Recovered status in Cohort 3 required two negative PCRs, clearance, or symptom resolution. Trimming at V came to 0 bases and at J to 8 bases, leaving 9 bases not matched to a gene. CDR1 LGHNA and CDR2 YNFKEQ come from the germline V gene. The CDR3 is 15 amino acids. Profiling relied on immunoSEQ multiplex PCR, and the TCRdb table lists in-frame clones only, not all of them. The table lists more than 300,000 clones, more than 75% of them singletons. The clonotype originates from a woman younger than 30 who had recovered from COVID-19. This chain uses TRBV4-2 with TRBJ1-2, with 7 positions matching TRBD1. Specimen: PBMCs or T cells enriched from blood (not recorded which). For the CDR3, the DNA is TGTGCCAGCAGCCAAGATCGCCAGGGGGGACGGGGCTACACCTTC. Residues: CASSQDRQGGRGYTF.